One sample yielded the 8 T cell receptor beta chains listed below, sequenced in a study of shared clonotypes between healthy human individuals (TCRdb year 2020). Library construction relied on the immunoSEQ multiplex PCR assay. TCRdb carries this immuneACCESS record with in-frame sequences only. Its versions omit some clonotypes, under half of them owing to an unresolved V gene in the studies checked, with the rest unexplained. For this sample there are roughly 1,500,000 clones; 98% appear just once. Of the sample, around 0.38% is held by the ten largest clones. The source material was naive CD4+ T cells sorted from blood. What this sample's cell subset or site label stands for: CD45RA+ positively selected. Receptors originate from a man aged 30 to 45 in good health.

The V and J genes are TRBV2 and TRBJ1-1; D is uncertain. This CDR3 has 14 residues. Germline lookup yields CDR1 SNHLY and CDR2 FYNNEI. V lost 4 bases to trimming and J lost 3 bases, with 12 bases between them. CDR3 sequence (DNA): TGTGCCAGCAGTGGACACAGCGGGGACACTGAAGCTTTCTTT. Translated: CASSGHSGDTEAFF. The full variable domain, rest sourced from reference TRBV2 and TRBJ1-1, is EPEVTQTPSHQVTQMGQEVILRCVPISNHLYFYWYRQILGQKVEFLVSFYNNEISEKSEIFDDQFSVERPDGSNFTLKIRSTKLEDSAMYFCASSGHSGDTEAFFGQGTRLTVV.

This chain uses TRBV5-4 with TRBJ1-2; 9 bases fit TRBD1. V trimming: 0 bases; J trimming: 7 bases; junction bases outside the gene matches: 7. This CDR3 is 15 amino acids long. Germline loops: CDR1 SGHNT, CDR2 YYREEE (reference sequence). The CDR3 DNA sequence: TGTGCCAGCAGCTTGGTCCCGGGACAGGGTGGTGGCTACACCTTC. Translating gives CASSLVPGQGGGYTF.

As for this clone: Additional DNA sequences in this sample encode the identical CDR3. The chain couples TRBV11-2 to TRBJ2-1; a weak D match, TRBD1 (5 bases). The ends were cut back, 1 base at V and 4 bases at J, with 11 bases in the middle. The CDR3 length is 15 residues. The V gene's germline CDR1 is SGHAT and CDR2 FQNNGV. The CDR3 spells CASSLVQGRYNEQFF. In nucleotides, the CDR3 is TGTGCCAGCAGCTTAGTTCAGGGCAGATACAATGAGCAGTTCTTC.

This clone was picked up one time. V is TRBV29-1 and J is TRBJ1-5; D may be TRBD1 (6 bases). Germline CDR1 is SQVTM and CDR2 is ANQGSEA. This CDR3 has 12 residues. The germline V and J ends were trimmed by 6 bases and 4 bases, with 10 bases remaining between them. The CDR3 DNA reads TGCAGCGTGAGGACAGCGAATCAGCCCCAGCATTTT. This encodes CSVRTANQPQHF.

This rearrangement joins TRBV30 to TRBJ1-1, with D possibly matching TRBD1 (5 bases). The CDR3 runs to 13 residues. Trimming took off 4 bases at V and 2 bases at J, with 11 bases between the two ends. Germline lookup yields CDR1 GTSNPN and CDR2 SVGIG (reference sequence). CDR3 in amino acids: CAWNYRSNTEAFF. CDR3 bases: TGTGCCTGGAACTACAGGAGTAACACTGAAGCTTTCTTT.

The chain couples TRBV27 to TRBJ2-1; D gene unclear. Germline V gene sequence: CDR1 MNHEY, CDR2 SMNVEV (reference sequence). V was trimmed by 2 bases and J by 3 bases, leaving 20 bases between them. The CDR3 is 18 amino acids. The CDR3 nucleotides read TGTGCCAGCAGTTTAGGGGATCCCCGAGGAGTGCGCTACAATGAGCAGTTCTTC. Amino acids: CASSLGDPRGVRYNEQFF.

The genes are TRBV2 and TRBJ2-2; no firm D call. The V end lost 1 base, the J end lost 2 bases, and 11 bases lay between the germline ends. Looked up from germline, CDR1 is SNHLY and CDR2 is FYNNEI. CDR3 length equals 16 residues. For the CDR3, the DNA is TGTGCCAGCAGTGAAGAGGCGATTACAAACACCGGGGAGCTGTTTTTT. Translating gives CASSEEAITNTGELFF. The full variable domain, completed using reference TRBV2 and TRBJ2-2, is EPEVTQTPSHQVTQMGQEVILRCVPISNHLYFYWYRQILGQKVEFLVSFYNNEISEKSEIFDDQFSVERPDGSNFTLKIRSTKLEDSAMYFCASSEEAITNTGELFFGEGSRLTVL.

The chain links TRBV2 to TRBJ1-2; D is ambiguous. Germline CDR1 reads SNHLY; CDR2 reads FYNNEI. Trimming left V 3 bases short and J 3 bases short, with 11 bases between. CDR3 size: 14 residues. The CDR3 nucleotides read TGTGCCAGCAGTGACGTGGGTAAACACTATGGCTACACCTTC. Its translation is CASSDVGKHYGYTF.